The clone carrying this TCR beta chain was observed once. The target antigen is unknown. This sample is drawn from a study of cytomegalovirus exposure and HLA in healthy donors. Regarding the study as a whole: Some V segments could not be told apart, so they were left out, TRBV6-2 and TRBV6-3 among them. TCR beta chain V- and J-gene trimming was linked, in a later analysis, to a missense variant in DCLRE1C. The listing of 160 or so TCR beta chains classed them as cytomegalovirus-associated.

The PCR employed 60 Vbeta primers together with 13 Jbeta primers. Sequencing was performed with immunoSEQ multiplex PCR; in TCRdb, only in-frame clones are kept and a portion is missing. The sample yields about 110,000 clones, approximately 85% seen once. The CDR3 loop spans 16 amino acids. J lost 3 bases, V lost 4 bases, and 7 bases had no gene match. Germline assignment: CDR1 SGDLS and CDR2 YYNGEE. This chain links TRBV9 with TRBJ1-2; TRBD1 matches 12 bases. The sequenced material came from PBMCs. The clonotype originates from a man in his fifties in good health and CMV-seronegative. The CDR3 DNA reads TGTGCCAGCAGCTCACCGGGACAGGGGGCTTACTATGGCTACACCTTC. Translated, it gives CASSSPGQGAYYGYTF.